This T cell receptor beta chain was documented in a study of blood T cells in healthy people across ages. General study results and limits: Age brought a roughly linear fall in TCR beta diversity measured per million T cells.

Germline CDR1 is ENHRY and CDR2 is SYGVKD. The CDR3 loop spans 17 amino acids. Trimming pared 2 bases from V and 0 bases from J, leaving 13 bases between. This clonotype was observed a few times. Antigen unknown. The second PCR ran about 6 to 12 cycles with a sample-barcoded 5' primer and J-beta primers. Each CDR3 protein gets one entry after TCRdb re-called the 5' RACE reads with MiXCR. The table has around 800,000 distinct CDR3 sequences, 25% to 30% seen once; the top ten hold 3%. These data also formed part of another study, on T cells of mothers and their children.

The clonotype originates from a boy aged 5 to 17 in good health. The chain has TRBV10-3 and TRBJ2-2; no clear D gene. Source material: blood. CDR3 bases: TGTGCCATCAGTGAGGCGAAGGGCGCCACGAACACCGGGGAGCTGTTTTTT. Amino acid sequence: CAISEAKGATNTGELFF.